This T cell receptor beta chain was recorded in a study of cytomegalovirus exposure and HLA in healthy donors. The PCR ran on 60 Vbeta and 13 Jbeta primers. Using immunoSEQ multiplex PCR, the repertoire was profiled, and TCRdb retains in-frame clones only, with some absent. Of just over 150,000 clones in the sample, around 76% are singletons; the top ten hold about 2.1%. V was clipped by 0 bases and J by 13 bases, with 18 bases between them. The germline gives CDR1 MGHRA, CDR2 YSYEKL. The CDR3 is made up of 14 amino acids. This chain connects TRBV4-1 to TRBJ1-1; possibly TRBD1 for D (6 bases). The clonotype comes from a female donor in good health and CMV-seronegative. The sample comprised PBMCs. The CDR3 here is CASSQDGTWVGDFF. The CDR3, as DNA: TGCGCCAGCAGCCAAGACGGGACATGGGTCGGGGATTTCTTT.